Listed here is a single T cell receptor (beta chain). Donation came from healthy HIV-negative adults that had no recent acute infections or vaccinations. Donors comprised only Caucasian adults living in Nashville, Tennessee. CD4+ cell separation produced CD45RA+ naive and CD45RA-negative memory subsets. The data derive from a study of shared clonotypes between healthy human individuals. Libraries were prepared by immunoSEQ multiplex PCR; TCRdb keeps only in-frame clonotypes and omits some of them. The sample holds around 2,000,000 clones; around 95% are singletons and the top ten take 0.1% to 0.15%. With 3 bases removed from V and 7 bases from J, the gap between germline ends came to 9 bases. CDR1 is GTSNPN, CDR2 SVGIG, per germline (reference sequence). This CDR3 spans 12 amino acids.

The chain joins TRBV30 to TRBJ1-4; no clear D gene. The sequenced sample consisted of naive CD4+ T cells sorted from blood. Indicated subset: CD45RA+ positively selected. This clonotype originated in a man between 18 and 29 years old in good health. The DNA for the CDR3 is TGTGCCTGGAGCCCCACAAGTGAAAAACTGTTTTTT. Protein sequence: CAWSPTSEKLFF. The full variable domain, with the rest looked up from reference TRBV30 and TRBJ1-4, is SQTIHQWPATLVQPVGSPLSLECTVEGTSNPNLYWYRQAAGRGLQLLFYSVGIGQISSEVPQNLSASRPQDRQFILSSKKLLLSDSGFYLCAWSPTSEKLFFGSGTQLSVL.